These 19 T cell receptor beta chains originate from one sample sequenced in a study of blood T cell repertoires in COVID-19. This table comes from immunoSEQ multiplex PCR, and its TCRdb copy is limited to in-frame clones, with some not included. The sample gives approximately 240,000 clones, more than 80% of which show up once; around 5.5% is in the top ten. Sample: peripheral blood. The receptors originated from a human donor in a cohort sampled during active COVID-19.

This clone was seen once. Here the CDR3 reads CAWSVILTGGIYGYTF. CDR3 DNA: TGTGCCTGGAGTGTTATACTAACAGGGGGAATCTATGGCTACACCTTC. The chain uses TRBV30 and TRBJ1-2; TRBD1 aligns across 8 bases. Germline V gives CDR1 GTSNPN, CDR2 SVGIG (reference sequence). The CDR3 has 16 residues. Losses at the gene ends were 0 bases for V and 4 bases for J; bases not matched to a gene: 10.

J is TRBJ2-3 and V is TRBV24-1; D is undetermined. Trimming removed 1 base at V and 2 bases at J, with 3 bases between. Germline loops: CDR1 KGHDR, CDR2 SFDVKD. The CDR3 extends over 13 amino acids. The CDR3 nucleotides are TGTGCCACCAGTGATTTATACACAGATACGCAGTATTTT. It encodes CATSDLYTDTQYF.

This chain links TRBV5-1 with TRBJ2-3, with D perhaps matching TRBD1 (5 bases). The CDR3 contains 13 residues. CDR1 is SGHRS, CDR2 YFSETQ, per germline. V shed 1 base and J shed 6 bases, with 9 bases lying between them. The CDR3 sequence: CASSLQPGDTQYF. The CDR3 region has the DNA TGCGCCAGCAGCTTGCAGCCAGGGGATACGCAGTATTTT.

This clone came up a few times. V usage is TRBV27 and J usage is TRBJ2-3; TRBD2 aligns across 10 bases. Trimming cost V 6 bases and J 3 bases; bases outside gene matches: 6. The CDR3 runs to 15 residues. The germline V gene encodes CDR1 MNHEY and CDR2 SMNVEV (reference sequence). CDR3 DNA sequence: TGTGCCAGCAGGACACAAGCGGGAGGGACAGATACGCAGTATTTT. Its translation: CASRTQAGGTDTQYF.

V is TRBV10-1 and J is TRBJ2-3; maybe TRBD2 (6 bases). Trimming cost V 8 bases and J 4 bases, with 7 bases left between them. CDR1 WNHNN and CDR2 SYGVQD come from the germline V gene (reference sequence). The CDR3 is 11 amino acids. The CDR3: CASSSADTQYF. CDR3 coding DNA: TGCGCCAGCTCTAGCGCAGATACGCAGTATTTT.

This clone showed up just a few times. The V call is TRBV10-3, the J call TRBJ2-6; D might be TRBD2 (5 bases). Per the germline V gene, CDR1 is ENHRY and CDR2 is SYGVKD. This CDR3 region has 14 residues. V lost 3 bases and J lost 5, with 8 bases in between. The CDR3 spells CAISDGSRANVLTF. DNA for the CDR3: TGTGCCATCAGTGATGGGAGTCGGGCCAACGTCCTGACTTTC.

The J gene is TRBJ2-7, the V gene TRBV2; 7 positions match TRBD2. The CDR3 sequence is 15 residues long. Looked up from germline, CDR1 is SNHLY and CDR2 is FYNNEI. The V gene end was trimmed by 4 bases and the J gene end by 3 bases; junction bases not matched to a gene: 9. CDR3 in amino acids: CASSGSRLADYEQYF. The CDR3 DNA is TGTGCCAGCAGTGGTTCAAGGCTAGCGGACTACGAGCAGTACTTC.

The chain carries TRBV9 and TRBJ2-2; TRBD1 is a possible D gene (5 bases). CDR1 and CDR2 (germline): SGDLS, YYNGEE. The CDR3 is 13 amino acids. The V end was cut by 0 bases, the J end by 7 bases, with 7 bases between. CDR3 nucleotides: TGTGCCAGCAGCGTAGCCAGGGTCGGGGAGCTGTTTTTT. It is translated as CASSVARVGELFF.

The chain has TRBV7-9 and TRBJ1-5; D gene ambiguous. The germline V gene encodes CDR1 SEHNR and CDR2 FQNEAQ (reference sequence). Trimming shortened V by 1 base and J by 0 bases, and 7 bases separated the two germline ends. The CDR3 covers 15 residues. CDR3 in amino acids: CASSLGQNSNQPQHF. The CDR3 DNA follows: TGTGCCAGCAGCTTAGGTCAGAATAGCAATCAGCCCCAGCATTTT.

V and J are TRBV7-6 and TRBJ2-1, with 12 bases identical to TRBD2. CDR1 SGHVS and CDR2 FNYEAQ come from the germline V gene. With V trimmed by 1 base and J by 6 bases, 7 bases remained unmatched. The CDR3 spans 17 residues. CDR3 region: CASSLGLPTSGSNEQFF. The CDR3 DNA sequence: TGTGCCAGCAGCTTAGGCCTCCCGACTAGCGGGAGCAATGAGCAGTTCTTC.

The V call is TRBV6-5, the J call TRBJ2-7; D is possibly TRBD1 (5 bases). V shed 6 bases and J shed 3 bases, with 12 bases lying between them. The germline V gene encodes CDR1 MNHEY and CDR2 SVGAGI. The CDR3 has 13 amino acids. The DNA of the CDR3 is TGTGCCAGCAGCAAGGGGTGGAACTACGAGCAGTACTTC. It is translated as CASSKGWNYEQYF.

This chain uses TRBV9 with TRBJ1-1; unclear D gene. Germline-derived CDR1 and CDR2 are SGDLS and YYNGEE. The CDR3 length is 15 residues. The V end lost 4 bases, the J end lost 6 bases, and 19 bases lay between the germline ends. The DNA for the CDR3 is TGTGCCAGCAGCCTAGGACGAACGGGAGTGGCTGAAGCTTTCTTT. This translates into CASSLGRTGVAEAFF.

V is TRBV7-9 and J is TRBJ1-6; maybe TRBD1 (6 bases). Germline V gene data show CDR1 as SEHNR and CDR2 as FQNEAQ (reference sequence). Trimming cost V 1 base and J 8 bases, with 9 bases left between them. The CDR3 has 14 residues. CDR3 nucleotide sequence: TGTGCCAGCAGCTTAGAGGGGGGGTATTCACCCCTCCACTTT. Translation: CASSLEGGYSPLHF.

The chain's CDR3 is CSVGDSGEQYF. The CDR3 DNA reads as TGCAGCGTTGGAGACAGCGGCGAGCAGTACTTC. The gene calls are TRBV29-1 and TRBJ2-7; D possibly uses TRBD1 or TRBD2 (5 bases each). Trimming pared 4 bases from V and 6 bases from J, leaving 10 bases between. This CDR3 contains 11 residues. Germline V gene sequence: CDR1 SQVTM, CDR2 ANQGSEA.

The chain carries TRBV19 and TRBJ1-4; TRBD1 agrees at 9 bases. Germline CDR1 is LNHDA and CDR2 is SQIVND (reference sequence). The CDR3 contains 16 residues. V gave up 5 bases and J gave up 0 bases; unmatched junction bases: 4. For the CDR3, the DNA is TGTGCCAGTAGTGGGGGACAGGGAGCAACTAATGAAAAACTGTTTTTT. This sequence encodes CASSGGQGATNEKLFF.

The chain joins TRBV29-1 to TRBJ1-1; weak D call: TRBD1 (5 bases). Germline-derived CDR1 and CDR2 are SQVTM and ANQGSEA. This CDR3 has 14 amino acids. V was clipped by 7 bases and J by 4 bases, with 19 bases between them. The CDR3: CSAAPPGGVTEAFF. The DNA for the CDR3 is TGCAGCGCCGCACCGCCTGGGGGGGTCACTGAAGCTTTCTTT.

The V call is TRBV7-6, the J call TRBJ2-5, with TRBD2 identical over 14 bases. Germline V gives CDR1 SGHVS, CDR2 FNYEAQ. The CDR3 contains 18 residues. After removal of 7 bases from V and 6 bases from J, the junction contained 16 bases not matched to a gene. CDR3 sequence (DNA): TGTGCCAGCACCTCCCCCTGGACTAGCGGGGGGACCCACCAGACCCAGTACTTC. Residues: CASTSPWTSGGTHQTQYF.

This chain uses TRBV27 with TRBJ1-5; perhaps TRBD1 as D (5 bases). The CDR3 loop spans 15 amino acids. Trimming removed 3 bases from V and 0 bases from J, with 9 bases in between. Per germline, CDR1 MNHEY and CDR2 SMNVEV (reference sequence). CDR3 region: CASSFGGDSNQPQHF. The CDR3 DNA is TGTGCCAGCAGTTTCGGAGGGGATAGCAATCAGCCCCAGCATTTT.

The genes are TRBV2 and TRBJ2-5; the match to TRBD2 covers 9 bases. This CDR3 is 15 amino acids long. The V gene's germline CDR1 is SNHLY and CDR2 FYNNEI. The J segment lost 5 bases and the V segment lost 6 bases, leaving 10 bases of the junction unmatched. The CDR3 loop reads CASRDSGSRWETQYF. The CDR3 nucleotides read TGTGCCAGCAGGGATAGCGGGAGTCGATGGGAGACCCAGTACTTC.